Listed here are 30 T cell receptor beta chains from one sample, sequenced in a study of tumor-infiltrating lymphocytes in primary liver carcinoma. Without any cell sorting, about 18-31 mg of bulk tissue yielded co-extracted RNA and DNA. The authors made TCR beta cDNA from approximately 490 ng total RNA with a constant-region primer. Each TCR beta library was derived from three nested multiplex PCR rounds that employed slightly modified ARM-PCR. Forward primers for TRBV1-TRBV30 and a C-beta reverse primer served the first two PCR rounds, at about 9 cycles each. TCRdb passed the multiplex PCR reads through MiXCR, listing each CDR3 protein once. The sample holds 84,000 or so distinct CDR3 sequences; approximately 77% are singletons and the top ten take 15% to 20%. Material: liver tumor tissue from sampling region 1. Subset meaning: tumor region T1, superior pole. The source of these receptors is a man in his forties with primary liver carcinoma and hepatitis B virus infection.

Comments on this clonotype: The conserved final phenylalanine or tryptophan is absent from the CDR3, which likely points to a read error. This chain joins TRBV7-9 and TRBJ2-7; 8 nucleotides agree with TRBD2. Germline V lookup: CDR1 SEHNR, CDR2 FQNEAQ (reference sequence). This CDR3 comprises 14 residues. CDR3 sequence: CDSSPPAGVYEQYL. The DNA for the CDR3 is TGTGACAGCAGCCCCCCAGCGGGAGTCTACGAGCAGTACCTC.

This clonotype has ten or more counts. One end of the junction is discordant with germline, which a read error may explain. The rearrangement links TRBV11-2 to TRBJ2-3; tentatively, D is TRBD1 (5 bases). The V gene's germline CDR1 is SGHAT and CDR2 FQNNGV. CDR3 size: 13 residues. The CDR3 nucleotides are TGTGCCAGCAGCTTCCATAGCACAGGTACGCAGTATTTT. Protein product: CASSFHSTGTQYF.

This clonotype was counted only a few times. An end of the junction does not agree with germline; a read error may underlie this. V usage is TRBV5-6 and J usage is TRBJ1-1, with no clear D. CDR3 length equals 14 residues. Germline V gene lookup returns CDR1 SGHDT and CDR2 YYEEEE. The CDR3 nucleotides are TGTGTCAGCAGCTTTTCGTCCCGGAACACTGAAGCTTTCTTT. Translated, it gives CVSSFSSRNTEAFF.

This clonotype was observed once. This chain connects TRBV28 to TRBJ2-1; D is undetermined. This CDR3 is 15 amino acids long. The germline gives CDR1 MDHEN, CDR2 SYDVKM. Trimming removed 8 bases at V and 3 bases at J, with 17 bases between. The CDR3 is CASCVDSPGYNEQFF. The DNA of the CDR3 is TGTGCCAGCTGTGTCGACTCTCCCGGCTACAATGAGCAGTTCTTC.

J is TRBJ2-1 and V is TRBV29-1; D remains unclear. CDR1 is SQVTM, CDR2 ANQGSEA, per germline. CDR3 length: 13 amino acids. Deletions cut 1 base from V and 15 bases from J, with 19 bases between. CDR3 bases: TGCAGCGTTGAAGGGACCATTGGCAATGGGCTGTTCTTC. Protein sequence: CSVEGTIGNGLFF.

The rearrangement uses TRBV11-1 and TRBJ2-1; D gene unclear. Germline lookup yields CDR1 SGHAT and CDR2 FQDESV (reference sequence). This CDR3 comprises 13 residues. Trimming pared 7 bases from V and 7 bases from J, leaving 14 bases between. CDR3 amino acids: CASMLGRANEQFF. The CDR3 coding sequence is TGTGCCAGCATGTTGGGCCGGGCAAATGAGCAGTTCTTC.

As regards this clonotype: One junction end disagrees with the germline gene, perhaps due to a read error. DNA of the CDR3: TGCGCCAGAAGCTTGGCTAGAGACGAGCTGTACTTC. It is translated as CARSLARDELYF. J is TRBJ2-7 and V is TRBV5-1; no reliable D call. Looked up from germline, CDR1 is SGHRS and CDR2 is YFSETQ. The CDR3 runs to 12 residues.

For this clonotype: One end of the junction fails to match germline, which may point to a read error. The genes are TRBV12-3 or TRBV12-4 and TRBJ2-7; 8 bases line up with TRBD1. There are 15 residues in the CDR3. CDR3 coding DNA: TGTGCCAGCAGTTTTTCGCAGGGGGCTTCGAACGAGCAGTATTTC. Translated: CASSFSQGASNEQYF.

Only one count was recorded for this clonotype. A read error may account for a junction end that differs from germline. The rearrangement joins TRBV11-2 to TRBJ1-3, with 11 bases identical to TRBD1. From germline, CDR1 is SGHAT and CDR2 FQNNGV. There are 15 residues in the CDR3. CDR3 sequence reads: CAGSPLDRGLNTIYF. The CDR3 bases are TGTGCCGGTAGCCCTTTGGACAGGGGGCTAAACACAATATATTTT.

The gene calls are TRBV6-5 and TRBJ2-5; the D gene is possibly TRBD1 (5 bases). This CDR3 region has 15 residues. V lost 0 bases to trimming and J lost 5 bases, with 13 bases between them. Per germline, CDR1 MNHEY and CDR2 SVGAGI. The DNA of the CDR3 is TGTGCCAGCAGTTACTCCCTAGGGGAAAGGGAGACCCAGTACTTC. Amino acid sequence: CASSYSLGERETQYF.

As for this clonotype: The germline gene is not matched at one end of the junction; a read error may be the cause. The chain has TRBV28 and TRBJ2-7; the match to TRBD2 covers 7 bases. The CDR3 sequence is 15 residues long. Germline V gene data show CDR1 as MDHEN and CDR2 as SYDVKM. CDR3 bases: TGTGCCAGCGGTTTCTCGGCTGGCGGGAGCTACGAGCAGTACTTC. It encodes CASGFSAGGSYEQYF.

The chain recombines TRBV20-1 with TRBJ2-2, with 8 bases matching TRBD2. The CDR3 runs to 14 residues. Germline V gene lookup returns CDR1 DFQATT and CDR2 SNEGSKA (reference sequence). With V trimmed by 8 bases and J by 0 bases, 5 bases remained unmatched. The CDR3 loop reads CSTRTSSNTGELFF. The DNA for the CDR3 is TGCAGTACACGGACTAGCTCGAACACCGGGGAGCTGTTTTTT.

This clonotype occurred many times. This rearrangement joins TRBV10-3 to TRBJ2-7; D remains ambiguous. This CDR3 is built from 11 residues. V was pared by 3 bases and J by 6 bases, with 6 bases between. Germline-derived CDR1 and CDR2 are ENHRY and SYGVKD. The CDR3 coding sequence is TGTGCCATCAGTGAACGGAGCGAGCAGTACTTC. Amino acid sequence: CAISERSEQYF.

Points on this clonotype: As the CDR3 is not closed by the conserved phenylalanine or tryptophan, this likely results from a read error. V is TRBV7-9 and J is TRBJ2-1, with 7 bases aligning to TRBD2. Germline V gene data show CDR1 as SEHNR and CDR2 as FQNEAQ (reference sequence). There are 15 residues in the CDR3. J lost 3 bases, V lost 5 bases, and 7 bases had no gene match. Here the CDR3 reads CASSANGGSYNEQFL. In nucleotides, the CDR3 is TGTGCCAGCAGCGCTAACGGGGGGAGCTACAATGAGCAGTTCCTC.

J is TRBJ2-5 and V is TRBV2, with D possibly being TRBD2 (6 bases). The CDR3 sequence is 13 residues long. Germline-derived CDR1 and CDR2 are SNHLY and FYNNEI. V lost 6 bases to trimming and J lost 3 bases, with 11 bases between them. The CDR3 region has the DNA TGTGCCAGCAGCGATAGCGGCGAAGAGACCCAGTACTTC. The encoded protein is CASSDSGEETQYF.

V gene TRBV6-1 combines with J gene TRBJ2-2, with D uncertain. This CDR3 is built from 13 residues. Trimming shortened V by 5 bases and J by 9 bases, and 13 bases separated the two germline ends. Germline-derived CDR1 and CDR2 are MNHNS and SASEGT. The CDR3 DNA follows: TGTGCCAGCAGTAAACACGGAGCAAGGGAGCTGTTTTTT. Protein sequence: CASSKHGARELFF.

Turning to this clonotype: A junction boundary mismatches the germline segment, possibly from a read error. The genes are TRBV11-2 and TRBJ2-7, with D hard to call. There are 14 residues in the CDR3. Germline CDR1 and CDR2: SGHAT and FQNNGV. The DNA for the CDR3 is TGTTCCAGCAACTTAACTGACGCTGCCTACGAGCAGTATTTC. It specifies CSSNLTDAAYEQYF.

This chain uses TRBV20-1 with TRBJ2-7, with TRBD2 identical over 7 bases. Losses at the gene ends were 8 bases for V and 0 bases for J; bases not matched to a gene: 7. This CDR3 has 13 residues. Germline V gene sequence: CDR1 DFQATT, CDR2 SNEGSKA (reference sequence). For the CDR3, the DNA is TGCAGTCCCTCGGGGGGAGCCTCCTACGAGCAGTACTTC. It translates to CSPSGGASYEQYF.

This clonotype was picked up many times. The genes are TRBV29-1 and TRBJ2-1; possibly TRBD1 for D (6 bases). V gave up 4 bases and J gave up 6 bases, with 22 bases separating them. Germline V gene lookup returns CDR1 SQVTM and CDR2 ANQGSEA. The CDR3 runs 16 residues. The CDR3 region is CSVGGPTSDVGNEQFF. The CDR3 DNA follows: TGCAGCGTTGGGGGGCCCACTAGTGATGTGGGCAATGAGCAGTTCTTC.

Concerning this clonotype itself: Its ends do not fully match the called genes, so a read error is possible. The chain joins TRBV11-2 to TRBJ2-3, with 9 bases identical to TRBD1. The CDR3 runs to 14 residues. Germline V gives CDR1 SGHAT, CDR2 FQNNGV. CDR3 region: CASSFDRGTHTQYF. The CDR3 DNA is TGCGCCAGTAGCTTCGACAGGGGGACACATACGCAGTATTTT.

This chain joins TRBV12-3 or TRBV12-4 and TRBJ2-1; D is uncertain. This CDR3 comprises 13 residues. The V end was cut by 6 bases, the J end by 10 bases, with 16 bases between. The CDR3 region has the DNA TGTGCCAGCAGCTCCGGATTTACCCCGGAGCAGTTCTTC. Amino acids: CASSSGFTPEQFF.

This clonotype was recorded once. A read error may be the cause here, since a much bigger clone is one base away. The chain carries TRBV5-1 and TRBJ2-7; D possibly corresponds to TRBD1 (6 bases). The CDR3 contains 14 residues. Germline CDR1 is SGHRS and CDR2 is YFSETQ. The CDR3: CSSSLLQGTYEQYF. CDR3 in DNA: TGCTCCAGCAGCCTACTACAGGGTACCTACGAGCAGTACTTC.

For this clonotype: A much larger clone differs from this one at a single base, so this may be a read error. The chain carries TRBV20-1 and TRBJ2-1; D remains ambiguous. The V and J ends lost 0 bases and 6 bases respectively, with 9 bases between them. This CDR3 contains 13 residues. Germline-derived CDR1 and CDR2 are DFQATT and SNEGSKA (reference sequence). In nucleotides, the CDR3 is TGCAGTGCTAGAGATAAGGCGATCAATGAGCAGTTCTTC. Translation: CSARDKAINEQFF.

This chain joins TRBV29-1 and TRBJ1-2; D is undetermined. Germline CDR1 reads SQVTM; CDR2 reads ANQGSEA. V lost 3 bases, J lost 4 bases, and 15 bases lay in between. The CDR3 consists of 14 residues. As DNA, the CDR3 is TGCAGCGTTGATCTACAAGGGATAGTCTATGGCTACACCTTC. It translates to CSVDLQGIVYGYTF.

This clonotype was detected only once. Germline and junction disagree at one end, which may indicate a read error. This chain joins TRBV6-1 and TRBJ2-7; D remains ambiguous. This CDR3 is built from 13 residues. CDR1 and CDR2 (germline): MNHNS, SASEGT. In DNA, the CDR3 is TGTGTCAGCAGTGAGAAGTATCTACGAGGGCAGTACTTC. It is translated as CVSSEKYLRGQYF.

Turning to this clonotype: This CDR3 fails to terminate in the conserved phenylalanine or tryptophan, so it likely reflects a read error. The chain uses TRBV6-5 and TRBJ2-7; tentative D call: TRBD2 (5 bases). The germline V and J ends were trimmed by 0 bases and 2 bases, with 11 bases remaining between them. The CDR3 has 15 amino acids. Germline loops: CDR1 MNHEY, CDR2 SVGAGI. CDR3 region: CASSYSRLSAYEQYL. The CDR3 nucleotides read TGTGCCAGCAGTTACTCGCGACTATCGGCCTACGAGCAGTACCTC.

In the case of this clonotype: A read error is likely, as this CDR3 ends without the conserved phenylalanine or tryptophan. The chain joins TRBV29-1 to TRBJ2-7; tentatively, D is TRBD2 (6 bases). Germline V gene data show CDR1 as SQVTM and CDR2 as ANQGSEA. The CDR3 sequence is 12 residues long. Trimming shortened V by 8 bases and J by 2 bases, and 13 bases separated the two germline ends. Here the CDR3 reads CSTRTGAYEQYL. For the CDR3, the DNA is TGCAGCACCCGGACGGGAGCCTACGAGCAGTACCTC.

A note on this clonotype: A much bigger clone sits one base away, suggesting this may be a read error. The chain has TRBV6-6 and TRBJ2-5, with a possible D match to TRBD2 (6 bases). Germline CDR1 and CDR2: MNHNY and SVGAGI (reference sequence). The CDR3 spans 16 residues. Trimming removed 5 bases at V and 5 bases at J, with 21 bases between. CDR3: CASSPHNGSGGETQYF. The CDR3 DNA sequence: TGTGCCAGCAGTCCACATAACGGTTCCGGAGGGGAGACCCAGTACTTC.

About this clonotype: This clone may be a read error of a much larger clone one base away. The chain couples TRBV5-1 to TRBJ2-5; D is tentatively TRBD1 or TRBD2 (5 bases each). The germline V gene has CDR1 SGHRS and CDR2 YFSETQ. The CDR3 covers 15 residues. CDR3 sequence reads: CASSLVGVAEETQCF. The CDR3 nucleotides read TGCGCCAGCAGCTTGGTAGGGGTGGCGGAGGAGACCCAGTGCTTC.

Remarks on this clonotype: The CDR3 does not end in the conserved phenylalanine or tryptophan, so this is likely a read error. The V and J genes are TRBV6-6 and TRBJ2-7; 7 bases line up with TRBD2. The DNA end favors TRBJ2-1, so the J call may be wrong. CDR1 is MNHNY, CDR2 SVGAGI, per germline (reference sequence). This CDR3 contains 13 residues. CDR3 in amino acids: CASSYSGGSEQFS. DNA for the CDR3: TGTGCCAGCAGTTACTCGGGGGGGTCCGAGCAGTTCTCC.